This T cell receptor beta chain was observed in a study of T cell repertoires in cytomegalovirus infection. On the study more broadly: Public signatures in TCR beta pointed to CMV infection and matching HLA type. Study-wide results and caveats: CMV-specific HLA-C-restricted TCR beta clonotypes dominated the ex vivo response.

The table lists this clonotype with a few counts. The antigen remains unidentified. The germline gives CDR1 SGHDN, CDR2 FVKESK. The CDR3 runs to 16 residues. V dropped 0 bases and J dropped 6; count of bases not matched to a gene: 9. TCRdb re-analysed the reads in MiXCR, keeping a single row per CDR3 protein. The sample records about 260,000 distinct CDR3 sequences, 9.1% being singletons. Source material: PBMCs. This receptor was obtained from a human donor in good health (CMV status not recorded). Some clones in this sample may be carry-over from other donors' samples. The chain joins TRBV14 to TRBJ2-7; TRBD1 matches at 9 bases. The CDR3 coding sequence is TGTGCCAGCAGCCAAGATAGGGGGACAGGGCGGCGCGAGCAGTACTTC. Amino acids: CASSQDRGTGRREQYF.